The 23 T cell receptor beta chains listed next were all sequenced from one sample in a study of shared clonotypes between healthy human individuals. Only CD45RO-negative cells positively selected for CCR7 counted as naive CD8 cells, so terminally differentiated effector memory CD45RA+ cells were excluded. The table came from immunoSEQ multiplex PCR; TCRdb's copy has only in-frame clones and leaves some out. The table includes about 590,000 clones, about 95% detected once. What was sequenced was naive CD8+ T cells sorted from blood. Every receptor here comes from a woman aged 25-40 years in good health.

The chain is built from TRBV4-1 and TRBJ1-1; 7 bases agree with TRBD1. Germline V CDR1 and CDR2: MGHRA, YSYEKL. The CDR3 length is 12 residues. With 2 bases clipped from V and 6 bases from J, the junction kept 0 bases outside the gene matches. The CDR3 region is CASSQTGAEAFF. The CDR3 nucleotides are TGCGCCAGCAGCCAAACAGGGGCTGAAGCTTTCTTT.

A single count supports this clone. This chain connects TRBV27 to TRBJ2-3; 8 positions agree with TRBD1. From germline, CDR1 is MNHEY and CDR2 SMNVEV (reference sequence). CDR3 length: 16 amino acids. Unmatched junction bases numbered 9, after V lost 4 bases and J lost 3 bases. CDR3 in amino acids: CASSSDQGAQTDTQYF. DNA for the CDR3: TGTGCCAGCAGTTCTGACCAGGGGGCGCAGACAGATACGCAGTATTTT.

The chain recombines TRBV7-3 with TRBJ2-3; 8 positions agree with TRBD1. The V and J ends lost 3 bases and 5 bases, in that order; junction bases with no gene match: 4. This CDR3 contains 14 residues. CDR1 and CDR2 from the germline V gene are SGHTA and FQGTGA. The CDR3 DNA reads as TGTGCCAGCAGCTTGGGACAGGAGTTAGATACGCAGTATTTT. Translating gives CASSLGQELDTQYF.

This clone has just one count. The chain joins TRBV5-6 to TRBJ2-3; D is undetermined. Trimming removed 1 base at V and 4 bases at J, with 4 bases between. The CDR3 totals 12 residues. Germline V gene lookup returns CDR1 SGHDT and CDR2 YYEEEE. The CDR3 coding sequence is TGTGCCAGCAGCTTGACGCCAGATACGCAGTATTTT. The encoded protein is CASSLTPDTQYF. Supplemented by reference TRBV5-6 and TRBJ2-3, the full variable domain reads DAGVTQSPTHLIKTRGQQVTLRCSPKSGHDTVSWYQQALGQGPQFIFQYYEEEERQRGNFPDRFSGHQFPNYSSELNVNALLLGDSALYLCASSLTPDTQYFGPGTRLTVL.

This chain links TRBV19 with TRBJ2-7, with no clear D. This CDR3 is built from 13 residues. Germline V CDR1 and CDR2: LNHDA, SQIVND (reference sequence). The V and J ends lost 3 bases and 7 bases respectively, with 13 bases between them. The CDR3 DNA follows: TGTGCCAGTAGTATCATCGGAAGGGAAGAGCAGTACTTC. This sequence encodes CASSIIGREEQYF.

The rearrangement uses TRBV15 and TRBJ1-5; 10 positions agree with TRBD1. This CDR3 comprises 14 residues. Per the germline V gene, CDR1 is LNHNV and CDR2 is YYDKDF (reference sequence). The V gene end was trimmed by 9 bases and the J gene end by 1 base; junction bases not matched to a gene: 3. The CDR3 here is CATRDRGSNQPQHF. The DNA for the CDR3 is TGTGCCACGAGGGACAGGGGAAGCAATCAGCCCCAGCATTTT. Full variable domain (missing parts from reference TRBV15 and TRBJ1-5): DAMVIQNPRYQVTQFGKPVTLSCSQTLNHNVMYWYQQKSSQAPKLLFHYYDKDFNNEADTPDNFQSRRPNTSFCFLDIRSPGLGDTAMYLCATRDRGSNQPQHFGDGTRLSIL.

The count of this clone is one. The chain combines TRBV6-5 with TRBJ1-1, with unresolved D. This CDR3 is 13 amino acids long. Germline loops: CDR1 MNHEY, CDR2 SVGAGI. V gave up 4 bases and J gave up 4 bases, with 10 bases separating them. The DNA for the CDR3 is TGTGCCAGCAGTTTTGCACCAGTCACTGAAGCTTTCTTT. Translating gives CASSFAPVTEAFF.

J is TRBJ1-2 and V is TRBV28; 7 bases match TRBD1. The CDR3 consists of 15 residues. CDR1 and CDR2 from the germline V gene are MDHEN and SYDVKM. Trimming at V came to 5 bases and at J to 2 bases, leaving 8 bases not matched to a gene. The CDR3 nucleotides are TGTGCCAGCAGTCCGACGACAGGGCCAAACTATGGCTACACCTTC. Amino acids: CASSPTTGPNYGYTF.

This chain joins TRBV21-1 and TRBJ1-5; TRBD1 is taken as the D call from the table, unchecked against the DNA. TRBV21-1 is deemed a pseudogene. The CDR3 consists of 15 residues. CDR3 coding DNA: TGTGCCAGCAGCATCGCGACAGTCCTTAAGAGGCCCCAGCATTTT. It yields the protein CASSIATVLKRPQHF.

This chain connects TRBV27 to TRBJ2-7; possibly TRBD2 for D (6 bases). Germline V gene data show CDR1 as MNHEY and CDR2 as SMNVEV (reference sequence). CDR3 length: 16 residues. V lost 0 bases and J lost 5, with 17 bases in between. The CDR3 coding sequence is TGTGCCAGCAGTTTATCGATTGGAGGACTAACCCACGAGCAGTACTTC. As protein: CASSLSIGGLTHEQYF.

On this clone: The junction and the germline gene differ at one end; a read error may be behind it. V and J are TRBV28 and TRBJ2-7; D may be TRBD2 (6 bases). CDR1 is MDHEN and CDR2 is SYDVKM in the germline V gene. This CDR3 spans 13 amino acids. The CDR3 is CASKEGGGIERYF. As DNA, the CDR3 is TGTGCCAGCAAGGAGGGCGGCGGGATCGAGCGGTACTTC.

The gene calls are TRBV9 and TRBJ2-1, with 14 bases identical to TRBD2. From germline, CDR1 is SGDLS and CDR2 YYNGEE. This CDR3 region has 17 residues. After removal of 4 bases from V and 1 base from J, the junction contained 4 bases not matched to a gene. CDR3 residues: CASSPGTSGSSYNEQFF. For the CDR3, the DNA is TGTGCCAGCAGCCCGGGGACTAGCGGGAGTTCCTACAATGAGCAGTTCTTC.

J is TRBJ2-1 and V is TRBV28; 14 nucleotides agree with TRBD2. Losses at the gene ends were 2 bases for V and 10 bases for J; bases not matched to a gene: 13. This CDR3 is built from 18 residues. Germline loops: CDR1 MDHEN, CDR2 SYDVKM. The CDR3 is CASSLPDRGLAGVDEQFF. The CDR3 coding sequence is TGTGCCAGCAGTTTACCGGACAGGGGACTAGCGGGAGTGGACGAGCAGTTCTTC.

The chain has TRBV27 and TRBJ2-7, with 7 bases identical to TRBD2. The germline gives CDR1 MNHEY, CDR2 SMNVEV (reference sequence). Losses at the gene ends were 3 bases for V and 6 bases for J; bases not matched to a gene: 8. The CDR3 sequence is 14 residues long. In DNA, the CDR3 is TGTGCCAGCAGTTTGACGCTAGCGGTAAGCGAGCAGTACTTC. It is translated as CASSLTLAVSEQYF.

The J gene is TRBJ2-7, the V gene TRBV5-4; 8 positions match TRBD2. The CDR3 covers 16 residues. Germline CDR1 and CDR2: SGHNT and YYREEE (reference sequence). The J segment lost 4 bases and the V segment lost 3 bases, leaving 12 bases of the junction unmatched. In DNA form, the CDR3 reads TGTGCCAGCAGCTCGGAACCGACTAGCGTTATTTACGAGCAGTACTTC. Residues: CASSSEPTSVIYEQYF.

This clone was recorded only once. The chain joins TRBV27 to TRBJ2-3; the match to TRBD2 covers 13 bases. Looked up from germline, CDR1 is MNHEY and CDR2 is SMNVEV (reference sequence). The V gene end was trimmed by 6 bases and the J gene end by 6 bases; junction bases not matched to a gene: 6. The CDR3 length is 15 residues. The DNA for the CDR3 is TGTGCCAGCAGCGTACTAGCGGGAGGGCTGGATACGCAGTATTTT. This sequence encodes CASSVLAGGLDTQYF.

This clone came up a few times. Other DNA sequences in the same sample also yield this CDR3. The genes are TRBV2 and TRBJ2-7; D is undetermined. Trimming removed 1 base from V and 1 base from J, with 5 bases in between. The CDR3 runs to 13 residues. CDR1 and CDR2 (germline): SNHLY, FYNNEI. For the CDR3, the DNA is TGTGCCAGCAGTGAAGGGGGATCCTACGAGCAGTACTTC. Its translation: CASSEGGSYEQYF.

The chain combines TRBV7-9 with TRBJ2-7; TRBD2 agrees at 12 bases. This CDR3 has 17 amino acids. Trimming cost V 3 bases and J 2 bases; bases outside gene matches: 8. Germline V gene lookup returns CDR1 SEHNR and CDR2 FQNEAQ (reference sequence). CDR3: CASSLATSGSPPYEQYF. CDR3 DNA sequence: TGTGCCAGCAGCTTGGCGACTAGCGGGAGTCCTCCCTACGAGCAGTACTTC.

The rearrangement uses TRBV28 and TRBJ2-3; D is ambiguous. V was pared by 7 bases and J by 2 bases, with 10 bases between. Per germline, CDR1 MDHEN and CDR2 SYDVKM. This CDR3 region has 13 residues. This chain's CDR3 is CASTPISTDTQYF. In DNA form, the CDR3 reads TGTGCCAGCACCCCTATTTCCACAGATACGCAGTATTTT.

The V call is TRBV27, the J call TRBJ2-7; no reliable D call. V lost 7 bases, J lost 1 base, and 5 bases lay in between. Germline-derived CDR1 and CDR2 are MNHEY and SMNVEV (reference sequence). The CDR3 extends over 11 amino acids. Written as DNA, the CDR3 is TGTGCCAGCATGAGTTCCTACGAGCAGTACTTC. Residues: CASMSSYEQYF.

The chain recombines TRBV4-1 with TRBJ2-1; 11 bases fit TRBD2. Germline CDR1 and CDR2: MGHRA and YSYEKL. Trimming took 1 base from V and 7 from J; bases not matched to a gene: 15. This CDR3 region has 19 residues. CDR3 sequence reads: CASSQVVLAGGPGGNEQFF. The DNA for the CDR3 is TGCGCCAGCAGCCAAGTGGTATTAGCGGGAGGGCCCGGCGGGAATGAGCAGTTCTTC.

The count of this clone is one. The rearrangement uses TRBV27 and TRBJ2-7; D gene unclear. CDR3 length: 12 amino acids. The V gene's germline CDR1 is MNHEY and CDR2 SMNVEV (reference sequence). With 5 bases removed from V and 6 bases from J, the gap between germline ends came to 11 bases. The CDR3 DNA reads TGTGCCAGCAGTCCCACCGCTGCCGAGCAGTACTTC. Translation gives CASSPTAAEQYF.

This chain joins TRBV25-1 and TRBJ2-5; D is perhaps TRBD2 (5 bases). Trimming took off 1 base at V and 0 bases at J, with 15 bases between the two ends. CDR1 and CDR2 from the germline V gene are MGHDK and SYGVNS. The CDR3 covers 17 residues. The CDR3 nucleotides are TGTGCCAGCAGTGAATCTCGAAGGAGAGGGTACCAAGAGACCCAGTACTTC. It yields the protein CASSESRRRGYQETQYF.